A single sample gave rise to the 15 T cell receptor beta chains below, sequenced in a study of blood T cells in healthy people across ages. The second PCR ran about 6 to 11 cycles with a sample-barcoded 5' primer and J-beta primers. TCRdb reanalysed the 5' RACE reads using MiXCR and keeps one entry per CDR3 protein. This sample carries some 700,000 distinct CDR3 sequences, 22% of them seen once, and the ten largest clones take around 21%. Source material: blood. The origin of the receptors is a man aged 65 to 85 in good health.

The chain has TRBV14 and TRBJ2-7, with D possibly being TRBD1 (5 bases). The CDR3 covers 15 residues. V lost 1 base and J 2 bases, leaving 12 bases between the germline ends. Germline V lookup: CDR1 SGHDN, CDR2 FVKESK. CDR3 in DNA: TGTGCCAGCAGCCAAGGAGTGGGGCAAACCTACGAGCAGTACTTC. It specifies CASSQGVGQTYEQYF.

This clonotype came up a few times. This chain links TRBV14 with TRBJ2-2; 7 positions match TRBD1. Germline trimming cut 6 bases from V and 6 bases from J; bases unmatched to any gene: 4. CDR3 length: 13 residues. Germline V gives CDR1 SGHDN, CDR2 FVKESK. The CDR3 DNA is TGTGCCAGCAGACGACAGGGCCCCGGGGAGCTGTTTTTT. Protein sequence: CASRRQGPGELFF.

The J gene is TRBJ2-2, the V gene TRBV12-3 or TRBV12-4; 8 bases line up with TRBD2. The V segment lost 6 bases and the J segment 7 bases; nucleotides outside the gene matches: 10. The CDR3 runs 15 residues. In DNA form, the CDR3 reads TGTGCCAGCAGAATCTTTGGGACTAGAGACGGGGAGCTGTTTTTT. Its translation is CASRIFGTRDGELFF.

V is TRBV7-6 and J is TRBJ2-7; 10 nucleotides line up with TRBD2. CDR3 length: 15 residues. J lost 4 bases, V lost 1 base, and 4 bases had no gene match. Germline V gene lookup returns CDR1 SGHVS and CDR2 FNYEAQ. The CDR3 loop reads CASSLGASGGYEQYF. CDR3 in DNA: TGTGCCAGCAGCTTAGGGGCTAGCGGGGGTTACGAGCAGTACTTC.

This clonotype has ten or more counts. The chain combines TRBV5-1 with TRBJ2-3; TRBD2 matches at 7 bases. Germline CDR1 SGHRS, CDR2 YFSETQ. The CDR3 extends over 17 amino acids. V was pared by 0 bases and J by 3 bases, with 10 bases of the junction left unmatched. The chain's CDR3 is CASSLALNGGITDTQYF. The CDR3 bases are TGCGCCAGCAGCTTGGCTTTGAACGGGGGGATAACAGATACGCAGTATTTT.

This clonotype showed up just a few times. This chain joins TRBV5-1 and TRBJ1-4; the D is unclear. Germline V lookup: CDR1 SGHRS, CDR2 YFSETQ. This CDR3 spans 15 amino acids. V lost 0 bases, J lost 5 bases, and 11 bases lay in between. The CDR3 bases are TGCGCCAGCAGCTTGGGAGGACCGCGAAATGAAAAACTGTTTTTT. It codes for CASSLGGPRNEKLFF.

This clonotype was counted only a few times. The chain has TRBV24-1 and TRBJ2-7; D gene ambiguous. Germline CDR1 reads KGHDR; CDR2 reads SFDVKD. V lost 2 bases to trimming and J lost 6 bases, with 10 bases between them. The CDR3 spans 13 residues. The CDR3 loop reads CATSDSPLTEQYF. Written as DNA, the CDR3 is TGTGCCACCAGTGATTCGCCGCTTACCGAGCAGTACTTC.

The J gene is TRBJ2-5, the V gene TRBV12-3 or TRBV12-4; D possibly matches TRBD1 or TRBD2 (5 bases each). V was trimmed by 6 bases and J by 6 bases, leaving 11 bases between them. The CDR3 has 12 amino acids. In DNA form, the CDR3 reads TGTGCCAGCAGGAGGGACGGGCAGACCCAGTACTTC. Translation gives CASRRDGQTQYF.

This chain connects TRBV5-1 to TRBJ1-1; no reliable D call. This CDR3 region has 14 residues. Trimming removed 1 base from V and 6 bases from J, with 13 bases in between. CDR1 SGHRS and CDR2 YFSETQ come from the germline V gene. CDR3 sequence reads: CASSLSGFNAEAFF. The CDR3 DNA reads as TGCGCCAGCAGCTTGAGTGGGTTTAACGCTGAAGCTTTCTTT.

This clonotype was counted only a few times. The chain employs TRBV14 and TRBJ1-2; D is perhaps TRBD1 (6 bases). V dropped 0 bases and J dropped 0 bases, with 17 bases sitting between them. The V gene's germline CDR1 is SGHDN and CDR2 FVKESK. CDR3 size: 18 residues. CDR3 amino acids: CASSQEGGRTETNYGYTF. Written as DNA, the CDR3 is TGTGCCAGCAGCCAAGAAGGTGGGAGGACAGAGACTAACTATGGCTACACCTTC.

The chain combines TRBV11-2 with TRBJ2-5; 8 bases map to TRBD1. The ends lost 2 bases at V and 3 bases at J; junction bases unmatched: 5. The CDR3 is 15 amino acids. Germline V gene lookup returns CDR1 SGHAT and CDR2 FQNNGV. This chain's CDR3 is CASSLYRGSEETQYF. The CDR3 region has the DNA TGTGCCAGCAGCTTATACAGGGGGAGCGAAGAGACCCAGTACTTC.

The chain employs TRBV15 and TRBJ1-3; D call uncertain. The CDR3 extends over 16 amino acids. V dropped 0 bases and J dropped 2 bases, with 11 bases sitting between them. Germline V lookup: CDR1 LNHNV, CDR2 YYDKDF (reference sequence). The CDR3, as DNA: TGTGCCACCAGCAGAGAGGCAGGCTCAACTGGAAACACCATATATTTT. It is translated as CATSREAGSTGNTIYF.

The chain couples TRBV6-4 to TRBJ2-5; tentatively, D is TRBD2 (6 bases). Between the trimmed V and J ends, which lost 10 bases and 5 bases, there was a span of 8 bases. Germline CDR1 reads MRHNA; CDR2 reads SNTAGT. The CDR3 length is 10 residues. Written as DNA, the CDR3 is TGTGCCATAGGAGGGGAGACCCAGTACTTC. It encodes CAIGGETQYF.

A note on this clonotype: A junction end diverges from the germline sequence, so it may reflect a read error. The rearrangement joins TRBV18 to TRBJ2-1, with TRBD2 identical over 11 bases. The CDR3 runs 16 residues. Germline V lookup: CDR1 KGHSH, CDR2 LQKENI. CDR3 in DNA: TGTGCCAGCTCACCTGTTGGGGTGACTAGCGGGACCCCCCGTCTCTTC. Residues: CASSPVGVTSGTPRLF. The variable domain in full, with the rest retrieved from reference TRBV18 and TRBJ2-1, is NAGVMQNPRHLVRRRGQEARLRCSPMKGHSHVYWYRQLPEEGLKFMVYLQKENIIDESGMPKERFSAEFPKEGPSILRIQQVVRGDSAAYFCASSPVGVTSGTPRLFGPGTRLTVL.

This clonotype was detected only a few times. The chain joins TRBV14 to TRBJ1-5; D not resolved. V lost 7 bases to trimming and J lost 7 bases, with 5 bases between them. The CDR3 contains 10 residues. Per germline, CDR1 SGHDN and CDR2 FVKESK. The CDR3 sequence is CASKVQPQHF. The CDR3, as DNA: TGTGCCAGCAAGGTACAGCCCCAGCATTTT.